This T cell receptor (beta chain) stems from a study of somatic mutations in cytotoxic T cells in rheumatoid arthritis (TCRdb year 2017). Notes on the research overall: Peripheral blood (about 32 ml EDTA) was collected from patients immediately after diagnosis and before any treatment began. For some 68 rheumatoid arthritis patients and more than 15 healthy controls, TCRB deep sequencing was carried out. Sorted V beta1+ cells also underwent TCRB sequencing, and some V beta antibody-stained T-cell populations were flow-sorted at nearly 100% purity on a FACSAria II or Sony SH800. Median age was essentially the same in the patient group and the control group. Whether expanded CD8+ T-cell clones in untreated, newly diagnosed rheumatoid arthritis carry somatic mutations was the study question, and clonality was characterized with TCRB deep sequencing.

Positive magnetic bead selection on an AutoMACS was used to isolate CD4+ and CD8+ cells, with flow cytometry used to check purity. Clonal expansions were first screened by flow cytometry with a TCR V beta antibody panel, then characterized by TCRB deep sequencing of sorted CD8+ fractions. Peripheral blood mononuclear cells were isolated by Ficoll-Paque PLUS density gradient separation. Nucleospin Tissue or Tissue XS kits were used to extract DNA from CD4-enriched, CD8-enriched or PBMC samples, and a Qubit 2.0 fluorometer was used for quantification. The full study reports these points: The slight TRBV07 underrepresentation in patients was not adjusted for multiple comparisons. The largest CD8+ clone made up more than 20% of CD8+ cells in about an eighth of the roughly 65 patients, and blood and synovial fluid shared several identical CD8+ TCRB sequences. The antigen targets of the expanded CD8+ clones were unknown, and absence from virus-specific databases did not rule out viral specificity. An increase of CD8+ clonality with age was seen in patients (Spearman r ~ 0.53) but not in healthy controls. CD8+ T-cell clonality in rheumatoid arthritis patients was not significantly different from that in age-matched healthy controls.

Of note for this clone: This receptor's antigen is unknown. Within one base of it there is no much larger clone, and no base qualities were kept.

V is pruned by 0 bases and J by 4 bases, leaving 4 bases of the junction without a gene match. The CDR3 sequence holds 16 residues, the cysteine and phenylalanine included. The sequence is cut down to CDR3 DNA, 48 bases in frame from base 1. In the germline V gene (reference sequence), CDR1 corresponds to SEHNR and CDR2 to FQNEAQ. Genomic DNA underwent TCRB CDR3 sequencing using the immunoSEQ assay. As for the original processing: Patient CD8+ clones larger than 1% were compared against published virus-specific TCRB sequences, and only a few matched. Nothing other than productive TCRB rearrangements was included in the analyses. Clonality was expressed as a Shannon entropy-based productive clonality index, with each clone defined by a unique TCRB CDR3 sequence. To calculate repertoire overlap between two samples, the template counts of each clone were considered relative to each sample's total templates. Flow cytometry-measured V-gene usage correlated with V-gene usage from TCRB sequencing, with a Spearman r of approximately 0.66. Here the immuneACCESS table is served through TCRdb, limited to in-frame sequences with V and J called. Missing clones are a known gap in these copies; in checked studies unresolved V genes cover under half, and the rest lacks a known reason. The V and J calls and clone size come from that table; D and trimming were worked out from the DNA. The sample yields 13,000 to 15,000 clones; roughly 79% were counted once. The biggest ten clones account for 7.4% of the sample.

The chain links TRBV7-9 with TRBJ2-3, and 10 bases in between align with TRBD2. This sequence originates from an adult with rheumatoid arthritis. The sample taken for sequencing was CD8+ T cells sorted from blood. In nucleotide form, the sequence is TGTGCCAGCAGCTTAGCTAGCGGGGGGATTGCAGATACGCAGTATTTT. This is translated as CASSLASGGIADTQYF.